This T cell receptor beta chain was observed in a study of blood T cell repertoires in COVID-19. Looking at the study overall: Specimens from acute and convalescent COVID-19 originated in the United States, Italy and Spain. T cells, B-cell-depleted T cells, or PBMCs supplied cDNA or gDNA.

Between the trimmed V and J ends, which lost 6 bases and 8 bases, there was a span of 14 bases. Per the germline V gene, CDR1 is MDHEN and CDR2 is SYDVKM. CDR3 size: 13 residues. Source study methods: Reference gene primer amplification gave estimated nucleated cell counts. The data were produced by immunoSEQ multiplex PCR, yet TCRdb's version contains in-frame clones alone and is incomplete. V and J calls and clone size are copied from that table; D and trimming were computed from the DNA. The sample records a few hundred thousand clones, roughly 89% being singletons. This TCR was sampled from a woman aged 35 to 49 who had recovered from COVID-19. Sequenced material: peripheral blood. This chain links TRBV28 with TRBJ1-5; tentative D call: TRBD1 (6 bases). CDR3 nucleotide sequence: TGTGCCAGCAGGCGGGGGGCGGTGGAGCCCCAGCATTTT. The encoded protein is CASRRGAVEPQHF.